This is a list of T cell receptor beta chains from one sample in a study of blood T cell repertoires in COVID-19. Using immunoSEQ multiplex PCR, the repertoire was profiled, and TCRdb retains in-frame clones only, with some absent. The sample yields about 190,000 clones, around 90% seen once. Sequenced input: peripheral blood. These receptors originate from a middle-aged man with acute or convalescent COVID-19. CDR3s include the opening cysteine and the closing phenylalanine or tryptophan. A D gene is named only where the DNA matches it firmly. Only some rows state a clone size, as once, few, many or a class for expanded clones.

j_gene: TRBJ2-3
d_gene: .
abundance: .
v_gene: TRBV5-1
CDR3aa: CASSLAGVATDTQYF
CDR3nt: TGCGCCAGCAGCTTAGCGGGCGTAGCAACAGATACGCAGTATTTT

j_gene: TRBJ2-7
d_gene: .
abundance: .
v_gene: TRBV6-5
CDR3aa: CASSKQGPGSGEQYF
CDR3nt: TGTGCCAGCAGTAAACAGGGACCTGGGTCGGGTGAGCAGTACTTC

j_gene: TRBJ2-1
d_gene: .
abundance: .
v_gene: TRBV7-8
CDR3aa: CASSLGRYEQFF
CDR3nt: TGTGCCAGCAGCCTAGGCCGGTATGAGCAGTTCTTC

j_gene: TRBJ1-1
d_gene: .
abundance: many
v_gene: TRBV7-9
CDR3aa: CASSLEQAKGNTEAFF
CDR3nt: TGTGCCAGCAGCTTAGAACAGGCAAAGGGGAACACTGAAGCTTTCTTT

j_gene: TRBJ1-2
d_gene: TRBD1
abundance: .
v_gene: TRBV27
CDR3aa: CASSLSGQGGYGYTF
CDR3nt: TGTGCCAGCAGTTTATCGGGACAGGGAGGCTATGGCTACACCTTC

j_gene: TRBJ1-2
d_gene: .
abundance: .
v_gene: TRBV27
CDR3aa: CASSWAGSVGYGYTF
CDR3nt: TGTGCCAGCAGTTGGGCAGGGTCGGTAGGCTATGGCTACACCTTC

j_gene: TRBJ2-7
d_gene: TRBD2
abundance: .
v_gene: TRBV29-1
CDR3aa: CSALAGGTYEQYF
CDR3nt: TGCAGCGCTCTAGCGGGGGGGACCTACGAGCAGTACTTC

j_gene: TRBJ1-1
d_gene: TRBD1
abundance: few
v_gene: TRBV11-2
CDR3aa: CASSQRQGSTEAFF
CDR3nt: TGTGCCAGCAGCCAACGACAGGGGAGCACTGAAGCTTTCTTT

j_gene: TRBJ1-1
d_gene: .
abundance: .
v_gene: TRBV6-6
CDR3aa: CASSYSGGAEAFF
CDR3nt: TGTGCCAGCAGTTACTCGGGGGGAGCTGAAGCTTTCTTT

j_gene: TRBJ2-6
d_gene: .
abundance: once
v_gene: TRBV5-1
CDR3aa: CASSLAVTGTGANVLTF
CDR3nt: TGCGCCAGCAGCTTGGCCGTCACGGGTACTGGGGCCAACGTCCTGACTTTC

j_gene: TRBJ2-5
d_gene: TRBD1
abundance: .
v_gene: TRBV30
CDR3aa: CAWSAGGQTQYF
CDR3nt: TGTGCCTGGAGTGCAGGGGGCCAGACCCAGTACTTC

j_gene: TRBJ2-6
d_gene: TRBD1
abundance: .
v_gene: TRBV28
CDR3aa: CASSFRGWGQGRSGANVLTF
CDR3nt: TGTGCCAGCAGTTTCCGGGGGTGGGGACAGGGGAGGTCTGGGGCCAACGTCCTGACTTTC

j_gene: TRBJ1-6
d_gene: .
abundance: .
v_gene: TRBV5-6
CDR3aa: CASSLGLQDYNSPLHF
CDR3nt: TGTGCCAGCAGCTTGGGTCTCCAGGACTATAATTCACCCCTCCACTTT

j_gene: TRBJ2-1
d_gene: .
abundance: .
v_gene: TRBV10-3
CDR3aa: CAISESTGVNEQFF
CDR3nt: TGTGCCATCAGTGAGTCGACGGGGGTCAATGAGCAGTTCTTC

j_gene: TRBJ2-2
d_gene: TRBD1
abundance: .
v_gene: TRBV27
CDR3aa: CASSLSGTGSIGFGELFF
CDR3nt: TGTGCCAGCAGTTTATCTGGGACAGGGAGTATTGGGTTCGGGGAGCTGTTTTTT

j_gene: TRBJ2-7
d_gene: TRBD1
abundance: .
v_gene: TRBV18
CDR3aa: CASSPLQGARGQYF
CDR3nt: TGTGCCAGCTCACCTTTACAGGGGGCGCGCGGTCAGTACTTC

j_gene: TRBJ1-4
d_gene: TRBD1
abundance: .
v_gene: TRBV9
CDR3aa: CASSPGTGEGKLFF
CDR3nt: TGTGCCAGCAGCCCTGGGACAGGGGAGGGAAAACTGTTTTTT

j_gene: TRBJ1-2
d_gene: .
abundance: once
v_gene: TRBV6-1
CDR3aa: CASSEGEGVGYTF
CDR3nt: TGTGCCAGCAGTGAAGGGGAGGGGGTGGGCTACACCTTC

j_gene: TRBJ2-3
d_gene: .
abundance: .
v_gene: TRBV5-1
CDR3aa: CASSPFAPGGTDTQYF
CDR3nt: TGCGCCAGCAGCCCCTTTGCACCTGGAGGGACAGATACGCAGTATTTT

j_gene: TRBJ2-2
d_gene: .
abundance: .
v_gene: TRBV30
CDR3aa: CAWSDVGGTGELFF
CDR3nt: TGTGCCTGGAGCGACGTGGGGGGCACCGGGGAGCTGTTTTTT

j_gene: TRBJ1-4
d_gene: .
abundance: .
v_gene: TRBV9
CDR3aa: CASSPRAGDRYEKLFF
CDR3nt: TGTGCCAGCAGCCCCCGTGCGGGGGATAGGTATGAAAAACTGTTTTTT

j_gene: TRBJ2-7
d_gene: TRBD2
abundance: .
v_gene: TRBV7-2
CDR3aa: CASTFTGGAPEQYF
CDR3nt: TGTGCCAGCACCTTTACGGGGGGGGCCCCCGAGCAGTACTTC

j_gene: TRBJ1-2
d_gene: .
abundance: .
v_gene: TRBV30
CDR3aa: CASGSLTGSGGYTF
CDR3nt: TGTGCCTCCGGAAGCCTAACAGGGTCCGGTGGCTACACCTTC

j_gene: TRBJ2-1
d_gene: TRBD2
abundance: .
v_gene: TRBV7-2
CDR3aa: CASSYSSGVSNEQFF
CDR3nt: TGTGCCAGCAGCTATTCTAGCGGGGTGTCTAATGAGCAGTTCTTC

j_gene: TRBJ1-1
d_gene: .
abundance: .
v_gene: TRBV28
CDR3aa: CASSSPGEVEAFF
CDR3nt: TGTGCCAGCAGTTCACCAGGGGAAGTTGAAGCTTTCTTT

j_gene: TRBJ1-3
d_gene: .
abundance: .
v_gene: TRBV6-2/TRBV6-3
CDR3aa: CASSYVLTGSGNTIYF
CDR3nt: TGTGCCAGCAGTTACGTTTTAACGGGCTCTGGAAACACCATATATTTT

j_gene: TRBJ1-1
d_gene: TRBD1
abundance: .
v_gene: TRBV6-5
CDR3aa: CASRPAGGQNTEAFF
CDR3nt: TGTGCCAGCAGACCCGCAGGGGGCCAGAACACTGAAGCTTTCTTT

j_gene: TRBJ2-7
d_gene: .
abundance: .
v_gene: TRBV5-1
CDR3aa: CASSYTSQSSLYEQYF
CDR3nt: TGCGCCAGCAGCTATACGTCCCAAAGTAGTTTATACGAGCAGTACTTC

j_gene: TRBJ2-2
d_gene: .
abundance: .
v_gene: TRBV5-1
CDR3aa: CASRPSGLNTGELFF
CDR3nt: TGCGCCAGCAGGCCTTCAGGTTTGAACACCGGGGAGCTGTTTTTT

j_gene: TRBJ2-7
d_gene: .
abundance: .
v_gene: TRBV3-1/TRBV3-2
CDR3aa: CASSPPVRGASYEQYF
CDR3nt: TGTGCCAGCAGTCCGCCGGTACGGGGGGCTTCCTACGAGCAGTACTTC

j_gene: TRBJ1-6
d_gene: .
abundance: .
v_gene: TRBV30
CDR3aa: CAWSRDTLARRLF
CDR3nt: TGTGCCTGGAGCCGGGACACCCTCGCCCGTCGACTCTTT

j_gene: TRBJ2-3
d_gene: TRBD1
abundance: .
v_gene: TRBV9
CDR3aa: CASSVRDRGFTQYF
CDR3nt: TGTGCCAGCAGCGTCAGGGACAGGGGGTTTACGCAGTATTTT

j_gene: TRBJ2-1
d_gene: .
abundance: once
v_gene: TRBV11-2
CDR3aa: CASSLDGHEQFF
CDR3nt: TGTGCCAGCAGCTTAGATGGGCATGAGCAGTTCTTC

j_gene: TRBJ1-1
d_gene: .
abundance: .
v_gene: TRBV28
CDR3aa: CASRGRRTEAFF
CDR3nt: TGTGCCAGCAGGGGCAGGCGCACTGAAGCTTTCTTT

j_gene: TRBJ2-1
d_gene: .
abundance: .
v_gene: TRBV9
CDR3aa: CASSPRDSGANEQFF
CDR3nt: TGTGCCAGCAGCCCCCGGGACTCCGGGGCCAATGAGCAGTTCTTC

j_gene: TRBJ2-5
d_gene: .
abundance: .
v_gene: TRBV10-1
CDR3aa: CASSEGGQETQYF
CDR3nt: TGCGCCAGCAGTGAAGGAGGTCAAGAGACCCAGTACTTC

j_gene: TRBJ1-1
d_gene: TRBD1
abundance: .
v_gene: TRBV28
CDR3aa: CASRFSGTGAPEAFF
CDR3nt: TGTGCCAGCAGGTTCTCCGGGACAGGGGCCCCTGAAGCTTTCTTT

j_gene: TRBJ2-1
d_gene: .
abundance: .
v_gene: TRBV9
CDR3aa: CASAGRSYNEQFF
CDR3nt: TGTGCCAGCGCGGGGCGATCCTACAATGAGCAGTTCTTC

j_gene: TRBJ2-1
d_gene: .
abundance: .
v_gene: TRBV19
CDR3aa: CASSIYRNEQFF
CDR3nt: TGTGCCAGTAGTATATACAGGAATGAGCAGTTCTTC

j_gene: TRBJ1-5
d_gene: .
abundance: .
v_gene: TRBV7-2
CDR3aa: CASSLAPRGNQPQHF
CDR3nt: TGTGCCAGCAGCTTAGCGCCCAGGGGCAATCAGCCCCAGCATTTT

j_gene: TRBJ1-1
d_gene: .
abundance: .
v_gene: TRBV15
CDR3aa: CATSRGGGLGTEAFF
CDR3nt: TGTGCCACCAGCAGAGGCGGAGGGCTGGGCACTGAAGCTTTCTTT

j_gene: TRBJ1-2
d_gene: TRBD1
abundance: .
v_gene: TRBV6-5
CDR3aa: CASSYQGQGGYGYTF
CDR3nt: TGTGCCAGCAGTTACCAGGGACAGGGGGGCTATGGCTACACCTTC

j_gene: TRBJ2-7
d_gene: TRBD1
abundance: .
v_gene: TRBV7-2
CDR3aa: CASSRDSSSYEQYF
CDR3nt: TGTGCCAGTAGTCGGGACAGCAGTTCCTACGAGCAGTACTTC

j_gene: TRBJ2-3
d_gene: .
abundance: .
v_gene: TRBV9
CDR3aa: CASSGSSLTDTQYF
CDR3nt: TGTGCCAGCAGCGGATCTAGCCTCACAGATACGCAGTATTTT

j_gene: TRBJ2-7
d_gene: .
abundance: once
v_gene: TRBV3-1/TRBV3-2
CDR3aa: CASSLLRGEGEQYF
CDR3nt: TGTGCCAGCAGCCTCCTGAGGGGGGAGGGGGAGCAGTACTTC

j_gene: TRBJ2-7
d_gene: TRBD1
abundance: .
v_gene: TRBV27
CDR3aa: CASSPSTGGYEQYF
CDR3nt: TGTGCCAGCAGTCCCTCGACAGGGGGCTACGAGCAGTACTTC

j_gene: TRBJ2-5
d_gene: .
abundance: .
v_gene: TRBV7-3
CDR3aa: CASSLILGSRETQYF
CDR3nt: TGTGCCAGCAGCTTAATACTCGGTTCCAGGGAGACCCAGTACTTC

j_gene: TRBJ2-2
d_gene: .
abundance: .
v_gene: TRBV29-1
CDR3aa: CSVEIRSGELFF
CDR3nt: TGCAGCGTTGAAATCCGGTCCGGGGAGCTGTTTTTT

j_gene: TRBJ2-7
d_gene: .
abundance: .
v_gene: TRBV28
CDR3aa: CASSLFGYEQYF
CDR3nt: TGTGCCAGCAGTTTATTCGGCTACGAGCAGTACTTC

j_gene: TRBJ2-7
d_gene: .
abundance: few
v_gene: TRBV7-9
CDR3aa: CASSGGTSYEQYF
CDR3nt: TGTGCCAGCAGCGGCGGGACCAGTTACGAGCAGTACTTC

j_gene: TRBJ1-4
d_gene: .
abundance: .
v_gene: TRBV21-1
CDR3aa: CASSQDRPNEKLFF
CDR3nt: TGTGCCAGCAGTCAGGACAGGCCTAATGAAAAACTGTTTTTT

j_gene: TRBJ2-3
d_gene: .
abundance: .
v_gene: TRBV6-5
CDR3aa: CASRSSTDTQYF
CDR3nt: TGTGCCAGCAGGTCTAGCACAGATACGCAGTATTTT

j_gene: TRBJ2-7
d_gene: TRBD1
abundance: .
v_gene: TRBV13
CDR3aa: CASSRGQGGSYEQYF
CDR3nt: TGTGCCAGCAGCCGCGGACAGGGGGGGTCCTACGAGCAGTACTTC